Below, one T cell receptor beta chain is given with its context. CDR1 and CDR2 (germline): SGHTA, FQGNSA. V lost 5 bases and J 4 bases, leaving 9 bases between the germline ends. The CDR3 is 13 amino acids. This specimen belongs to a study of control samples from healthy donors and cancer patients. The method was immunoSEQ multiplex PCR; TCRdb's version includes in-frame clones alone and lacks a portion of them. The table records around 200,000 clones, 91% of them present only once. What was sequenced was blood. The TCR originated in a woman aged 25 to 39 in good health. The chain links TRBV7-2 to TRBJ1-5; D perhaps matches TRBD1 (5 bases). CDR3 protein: CASSEGRNQPQHF. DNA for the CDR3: TGTGCCAGCAGCGAGGGACGGAATCAGCCCCAGCATTTT. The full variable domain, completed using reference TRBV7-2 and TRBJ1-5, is GAGVSQSPSNKVTEKGKDVELRCDPISGHTALYWYRQSLGQGLEFLIYFQGNSAPDKSGLPSDRFSAERTGGSVSTLTIQRTQQEDSAVYLCASSEGRNQPQHFGDGTRLSIL.